The 5 T cell receptor beta chains below come from one sample, sequenced in a study of blood T cells in healthy people across ages. A second roughly 6 to 12 cycle PCR used barcoded and J-beta primers. Via MiXCR, TCRdb re-called the 5' RACE reads, giving one row per CDR3 protein. The sample holds approximately 880,000 distinct CDR3 sequences, about 48% seen once. Sequences were obtained from blood. These receptors were taken from a man aged 30 to 45 in good health.

Ten or more counts support this clonotype. The gene calls are TRBV4-1 and TRBJ2-7, with D possibly matching TRBD1 (5 bases). The germline V gene encodes CDR1 MGHRA and CDR2 YSYEKL. The CDR3 has 13 residues. Trimming stripped 4 bases from V and 3 bases from J, with 10 bases between. The CDR3 spells CASSLSQGYEQYF. CDR3 nucleotides: TGCGCCAGCAGCCTATCTCAGGGCTACGAGCAGTACTTC.

V gene TRBV7-9 combines with J gene TRBJ1-2; no firm D call. Trimming took 2 bases from V and 3 from J, leaving 7 bases between them. Per germline, CDR1 SEHNR and CDR2 FQNEAQ (reference sequence). The CDR3 sequence is 13 residues long. CDR3 loop: CASSLPGDYGYTF. The CDR3 region has the DNA TGTGCCAGCAGCTTACCGGGAGACTATGGCTACACCTTC.

The V call is TRBV4-2, the J call TRBJ2-5; 9 bases match TRBD1. Trimming removed 0 bases from V and 4 bases from J; junction bases left unmatched: 6. CDR3 length: 16 amino acids. Germline CDR1 reads LGHNA; CDR2 reads YNFKEQ. The CDR3 nucleotides read TGTGCCAGCAGCCAAGAGGGGACAGGGACTGGAGAGACCCAGTACTTC. Protein product: CASSQEGTGTGETQYF.

This clonotype has more than one count but fewer than ten. J is TRBJ1-2 and V is TRBV20-1; the D is unclear. The CDR3 has 14 amino acids. The V end lost 4 bases, the J end lost 2 bases, and 14 bases lay between the germline ends. Germline loops: CDR1 DFQATT, CDR2 SNEGSKA (reference sequence). CDR3 in DNA: TGCAGTGCTATACGAATGCTTTCAAACTATGGCTACACCTTC. The encoded protein is CSAIRMLSNYGYTF.

The genes are TRBV27 and TRBJ1-1; possibly TRBD1 for D (5 bases). The CDR3 loop spans 13 amino acids. Trimming stripped 8 bases from V and 7 bases from J, with 17 bases between. Germline V gene lookup returns CDR1 MNHEY and CDR2 SMNVEV (reference sequence). The CDR3 nucleotides are TGTGCCAGCGGACGTGGGGGTATGGATGAAGCTTTCTTT. It translates to CASGRGGMDEAFF.